A single sample is the source of the 32 T cell receptor beta chains below, sequenced in a study of radiation and T cells in renal cell carcinoma. Measured with immunoSEQ multiplex PCR; TCRdb has only the in-frame clones, and not every one. The sample records 110,000 to 150,000 clones, approximately 90% being singletons. The time point was: baseline pretreatment blood. Treatment indicated: 15 Gy SBRT to primary tumor, nephrectomy 4 weeks later. The sequencing used blood, collected from a patient whose treatment included radiotherapy and nephrectomy. The receptors shown here come from a woman aged 50 to 65 with renal cell carcinoma.

In the case of this clone: The junction shows a germline mismatch at one end, possibly a read error. The CDR3 region is CASTGTSGGHPNF. The DNA for the CDR3 is TGCGCCAGCACCGGGACTAGCGGGGGGCACCCCAACTTC. J is TRBJ2-7 and V is TRBV10-2, with 15 bases fitting TRBD2. Germline CDR1 and CDR2: WSHSY and SAAADI. CDR3 length: 13 amino acids.

J is TRBJ1-6 and V is TRBV9; TRBD1 is a possible D gene (6 bases). Trimming cost V 1 base and J 10 bases, with 15 bases left between them. The CDR3 has 15 amino acids. The germline CDR1 and CDR2 sequences are SGDLS and YYNGEE. In nucleotides, the CDR3 is TGTGCCAGCAGCGTATTAGAAGGGGGGGTCTCACCCCTCCACTTT. This codes for CASSVLEGGVSPLHF.

This clone has only one observation. V gene TRBV4-1 combines with J gene TRBJ2-1; the D gene could be TRBD1 or TRBD2 (5 bases each). V lost 2 bases and J lost 3, with 14 bases in between. Germline CDR1 and CDR2: MGHRA and YSYEKL. The CDR3 has 16 amino acids. The chain's CDR3 is CASSQTGAAGYNEQFF. As DNA, the CDR3 is TGCGCCAGCAGCCAAACCGGGGCCGCGGGCTACAATGAGCAGTTCTTC.

This clone was picked up a small number of times. The CDR3 loop is CASSYILGGNTEAFF. Here the CDR3 DNA reads TGTGCCAGCAGCTATATCCTGGGAGGGAACACTGAAGCTTTCTTT. The chain combines TRBV7-2 with TRBJ1-1; no firm D call. V lost 4 bases to trimming and J lost 1 base, with 13 bases between them. Germline CDR1 reads SGHTA; CDR2 reads FQGNSA. This CDR3 has 15 amino acids.

The rearrangement joins TRBV2 to TRBJ1-2; 10 bases are shared with TRBD1. V trimming: 9 bases; J trimming: 5 bases; junction bases outside the gene matches: 3. The CDR3 totals 12 residues. The V gene's germline CDR1 is SNHLY and CDR2 FYNNEI. CDR3 sequence reads: CASSGQGYGYTF. CDR3 coding DNA: TGTGCCAGTTCGGGACAGGGGTATGGCTACACCTTC.

This clone occurred a few times. The chain employs TRBV30 and TRBJ1-1; D is unclear. This CDR3 has 13 amino acids. Trimming removed 1 base at V and 2 bases at J, with 8 bases between. Looked up from germline, CDR1 is GTSNPN and CDR2 is SVGIG (reference sequence). In DNA, the CDR3 is TGTGCCTGGAGTGAGCGCAGCAACACTGAAGCTTTCTTT. It yields the protein CAWSERSNTEAFF.

This rearrangement joins TRBV7-8 to TRBJ1-5, with D possibly matching TRBD1 (5 bases). The CDR3 runs 13 residues. CDR1 SGHVS and CDR2 FQNEAQ come from the germline V gene. Trimming removed 5 bases from V and 7 bases from J, with 12 bases in between. The CDR3 loop reads CASSPGGSQPQHF. In nucleotides, the CDR3 is TGTGCCAGCAGCCCGGGGGGGTCCCAGCCCCAGCATTTT.

The genes are TRBV6-6 and TRBJ1-3, with D unclear. V lost 0 bases to trimming and J lost 1 base, with 7 bases between them. The germline CDR1 and CDR2 sequences are MNHNY and SVGAGI (reference sequence). CDR3 length: 15 amino acids. The CDR3 reads CASSYSRDSGNTIYF. The CDR3 nucleotides are TGTGCCAGCAGTTACTCGAGAGATTCTGGAAACACCATATATTTT.

This sequence joins TRBV6-6 and TRBJ2-7, with D possibly being TRBD1 (6 bases). V was cut by 6 bases and J by 3 bases, with 18 bases left in between. The CDR3 is made up of 15 amino acids. The germline gives CDR1 MNHNY, CDR2 SVGAGI (reference sequence). This CDR3 is CASSPYRDPGYEQYF. The DNA of the CDR3 is TGTGCCAGCAGCCCGTACAGGGATCCAGGCTACGAGCAGTACTTC.

The chain employs TRBV18 and TRBJ1-6; D is unresolved. Germline V gene sequence: CDR1 KGHSH, CDR2 LQKENI. The CDR3 sequence is 16 residues long. Trimming took 3 bases from V and 5 from J, leaving 14 bases between them. CDR3 loop: CASSPERVLDNSPLHF. CDR3 nucleotides: TGTGCCAGCTCACCTGAAAGGGTATTGGATAATTCACCCCTCCACTTT.

The chain employs TRBV4-1 and TRBJ2-7; the match to TRBD1 covers 7 bases. Germline V gene lookup returns CDR1 MGHRA and CDR2 YSYEKL. The CDR3 loop spans 16 amino acids. V was clipped by 3 bases and J by 4 bases; unmatched bases: 12. The CDR3 nucleotides read TGCGCCAGCAGCCAGCCCTCGGCAGGGGGTAGGTACGAGCAGTACTTC. This gives the protein CASSQPSAGGRYEQYF.

Turning to this clone: Additional DNA sequences in this sample encode the identical CDR3. The chain carries TRBV18 and TRBJ1-1; D is possibly TRBD1 (5 bases). The germline V gene has CDR1 KGHSH and CDR2 LQKENI. This CDR3 is built from 13 residues. Trimming took off 6 bases at V and 1 base at J, with 9 bases between the two ends. The CDR3 DNA follows: TGTGCCAGCTCCCTCGACAGGAACACTGAAGCTTTCTTT. Its protein product is CASSLDRNTEAFF.

CDR3 sequence: CASSLGTGGRYGYTF. CDR3 nucleotides: TGTGCCAGCAGCTTAGGGACAGGGGGCCGCTATGGCTACACCTTC. This chain uses TRBV7-9 with TRBJ1-2, with 11 bases identical to TRBD1. The ends lost 1 base at V and 4 bases at J; junction bases unmatched: 2. In germline, CDR1 is SEHNR, CDR2 FQNEAQ (reference sequence). The CDR3 totals 15 residues.

This chain links TRBV5-4 with TRBJ1-1; D gene unclear. CDR1 SGHNT and CDR2 YYREEE come from the germline V gene (reference sequence). The CDR3 covers 13 residues. The ends were cut back, 0 bases at V and 1 base at J, with 4 bases in the middle. CDR3 residues: CASSLERNTEAFF. The DNA of the CDR3 is TGTGCCAGCAGCTTGGAGAGGAACACTGAAGCTTTCTTT.

In DNA, the CDR3 is TGTGCCAGCTCCCCGGCCCAGGGGCGAGGCGGCTACACCTTC. As protein: CASSPAQGRGGYTF. The rearrangement links TRBV18 to TRBJ1-2, with D maybe TRBD1 (6 bases). Germline CDR1 and CDR2: KGHSH and LQKENI. The CDR3 has 14 amino acids. The V and J ends lost 6 bases and 8 bases respectively, with 19 bases between them. The full variable domain, completed using reference TRBV18 and TRBJ1-2, is NAGVMQNPRHLVRRRGQEARLRCSPMKGHSHVYWYRQLPEEGLKFMVYLQKENIIDESGMPKERFSAEFPKEGPSILRIQQVVRGDSAAYFCASSPAQGRGGYTFGSGTRLTVV.

The CDR3 sequence: CASGSGQVNEKLFF. The CDR3 bases are TGTGCTAGTGGTTCGGGACAGGTTAATGAAAAACTGTTTTTT. The chain recombines TRBV12-5 with TRBJ1-4; TRBD1 matches at 8 bases. The CDR3 is made up of 14 amino acids. J lost 4 bases, V lost 4 bases, and 2 bases had no gene match. Germline V gene data show CDR1 as LGHNT and CDR2 as FRNRAP.

V usage is TRBV11-2 and J usage is TRBJ2-2; TRBD2 matches 9 bases. The CDR3 runs to 15 residues. The V gene's germline CDR1 is SGHAT and CDR2 FQNNGV. V lost 3 bases, J lost 2 bases, and 1 base stayed unmatched. The CDR3: CASSLRGGNTGELFF. The CDR3 bases are TGTGCCAGCAGCTTGCGGGGGGGCAACACCGGGGAGCTGTTTTTT.

To note about this clone: This CDR3 fails to terminate in the conserved phenylalanine or tryptophan, so it likely reflects a read error. Because the CDR3's place on the DNA is in doubt, the DNA is left out and the CDR3 is given as listed by TCRdb. The chain has TRBV11-2 and TRBJ1-1. The CDR3 is 14 residues long, counting both termini. From germline, CDR1 is SGHAT and CDR2 FQNNGV. CDR3 sequence reads: CASSLSLAHPVGFV.

The V and J genes are TRBV29-1 and TRBJ2-7; 8 nucleotides match TRBD1. V shed 5 bases and J 2 bases; nucleotides not matched to a gene: 14. The CDR3 spans 16 residues. The germline gives CDR1 SQVTM, CDR2 ANQGSEA. The DNA for the CDR3 is TGCAGCGTTCAGGAACAGGGGGAGAGTATGGCCTACGAGCAGTACTTC. It is translated as CSVQEQGESMAYEQYF.

The chain links TRBV18 to TRBJ2-4; 11 bases fit TRBD1. The CDR3 contains 15 residues. V was clipped by 1 base and J by 5 bases; unmatched bases: 1. The germline CDR1 and CDR2 sequences are KGHSH and LQKENI. The CDR3 reads CASSPRTGGENIQYF. The CDR3 nucleotides read TGTGCCAGCTCACCACGGACAGGGGGCGAAAACATTCAGTACTTC. Full variable domain (rest looked up from reference TRBV18 and TRBJ2-4): NAGVMQNPRHLVRRRGQEARLRCSPMKGHSHVYWYRQLPEEGLKFMVYLQKENIIDESGMPKERFSAEFPKEGPSILRIQQVVRGDSAAYFCASSPRTGGENIQYFGAGTRLSVL.

For the CDR3, the DNA is TGTGCCAGCAGCTTAGTAGCCGGGACTCCTTCCTACGAGCAGTACTTC. Its protein product is CASSLVAGTPSYEQYF. The chain couples TRBV11-2 to TRBJ2-7; perhaps TRBD2 as D (6 bases). Trimming took 1 base from V and 1 from J, leaving 14 bases between them. The CDR3 is made up of 16 amino acids. Germline V gene lookup returns CDR1 SGHAT and CDR2 FQNNGV.

V is TRBV20-1 and J is TRBJ1-1; the D is unclear. Trimming took off 7 bases at V and 0 bases at J, with 6 bases between the two ends. Germline V gene lookup returns CDR1 DFQATT and CDR2 SNEGSKA (reference sequence). This CDR3 has 11 residues. DNA of the CDR3: TGCAGTGGCGGCCTGAACACTGAAGCTTTCTTT. Translation gives CSGGLNTEAFF.

V is TRBV7-2 and J is TRBJ1-1; the D is unclear. Germline CDR1 reads SGHTA; CDR2 reads FQGNSA. The V end lost 4 bases, the J end lost 4 bases, and 10 bases lay between the germline ends. The length of the CDR3 is 13 residues. Here the CDR3 reads CASSSPVGTEAFF. In DNA form, the CDR3 reads TGTGCCAGCAGCTCACCTGTAGGCACTGAAGCTTTCTTT.

The chain joins TRBV5-1 to TRBJ2-3; D might be TRBD2 (7 bases). The CDR3 covers 15 residues. With 0 bases removed from V and 2 bases from J, the gap between germline ends came to 10 bases. CDR1 and CDR2 from the germline V gene are SGHRS and YFSETQ. The CDR3 DNA is TGCGCCAGCAGCTTGGCGCGGGGGCTCACAGATACGCAGTATTTT. As protein: CASSLARGLTDTQYF.

The V gene is TRBV5-6, the J gene TRBJ2-7; D unclear. The length of the CDR3 is 12 residues. The V gene's germline CDR1 is SGHDT and CDR2 YYEEEE. V lost 2 bases to trimming and J lost 3 bases, with 6 bases between them. The CDR3 is CASSLLGYEQYF. DNA for the CDR3: TGTGCCAGCAGCTTATTGGGCTACGAGCAGTACTTC. The whole variable domain, remainder taken from reference TRBV5-6 and TRBJ2-7, is DAGVTQSPTHLIKTRGQQVTLRCSPKSGHDTVSWYQQALGQGPQFIFQYYEEEERQRGNFPDRFSGHQFPNYSSELNVNALLLGDSALYLCASSLLGYEQYFGPGTRLTVT.

This chain uses TRBV15 with TRBJ2-1; tentatively, D is TRBD2 (6 bases). The CDR3 has 18 amino acids. V lost 0 bases and J lost 4, with 19 bases in between. CDR1 is LNHNV and CDR2 is YYDKDF in the germline V gene (reference sequence). The CDR3: CATSRDQTTGAGYNEQFF. As DNA, the CDR3 is TGTGCCACCAGCAGAGATCAAACAACGGGCGCGGGGTACAATGAGCAGTTCTTC. The full variable domain, its missing parts supplied by reference TRBV15 and TRBJ2-1, is DAMVIQNPRYQVTQFGKPVTLSCSQTLNHNVMYWYQQKSSQAPKLLFHYYDKDFNNEADTPDNFQSRRPNTSFCFLDIRSPGLGDTAMYLCATSRDQTTGAGYNEQFFGPGTRLTVL.

The chain is built from TRBV7-9 and TRBJ1-6; TRBD1 might be the D (6 bases). Trimming shortened V by 6 bases and J by 10 bases, and 19 bases separated the two germline ends. There are 15 residues in the CDR3. Germline-derived CDR1 and CDR2 are SEHNR and FQNEAQ (reference sequence). The CDR3 sequence is CASRRVGGPVSPLHF. CDR3 nucleotides: TGTGCCAGCAGACGCGTCGGGGGCCCGGTATCACCCCTCCACTTT.

This chain joins TRBV4-1 and TRBJ2-4; D is uncertain. From germline, CDR1 is MGHRA and CDR2 YSYEKL. This CDR3 is 15 amino acids long. Trimming stripped 0 bases from V and 0 bases from J, with 6 bases between. CDR3 amino acids: CASSQDPLAKNIQYF. The DNA for the CDR3 is TGCGCCAGCAGCCAAGATCCCCTAGCCAAAAACATTCAGTACTTC.

V and J are TRBV6-5 and TRBJ2-3; TRBD2 is a possible D gene (7 bases). Trimming removed 8 bases at V and 0 bases at J, with 15 bases between. Germline V gene sequence: CDR1 MNHEY, CDR2 SVGAGI. This CDR3 has 15 amino acids. Here the CDR3 reads CASRVGGPSTDTQYF. In DNA form, the CDR3 reads TGTGCCAGCCGCGTGGGGGGGCCTAGCACAGATACGCAGTATTTT.

This clone appeared many times. Since a far larger clone is one base different, this is likely a read error. Other DNA variants within this sample encode the same CDR3. The chain couples TRBV5-1 to TRBJ1-1; perhaps TRBD1 as D (5 bases). Germline CDR1 and CDR2: SGHRS and YFSETQ. Trimming shortened V by 4 bases and J by 0 bases, and 16 bases separated the two germline ends. CDR3 length: 16 residues. CDR3 sequence reads: CASSPSSTEVNTEAFF. CDR3 sequence (DNA): TGCGCCAGCAGCCCTTCCTCGACAGAAGTGAACACTGAAGCTTTCTTT.

The V and J genes are TRBV18 and TRBJ1-4; D is unclear. V lost 1 base and J lost 2, with 5 bases in between. The CDR3 runs to 14 residues. Germline lookup yields CDR1 KGHSH and CDR2 LQKENI. In DNA form, the CDR3 reads TGTGCCAGCTCACCACGGGCCACTAATGAAAAACTGTTTTTT. Residues: CASSPRATNEKLFF.

The chain uses TRBV7-9 and TRBJ1-2; D is undetermined. Trimming pared 3 bases from V and 7 bases from J, leaving 3 bases between. The V gene's germline CDR1 is SEHNR and CDR2 FQNEAQ (reference sequence). This CDR3 is 10 amino acids long. The DNA of the CDR3 is TGTGCCAGCAGCTTCTCTGGCTACACCTTC. Protein sequence: CASSFSGYTF.